This is a list of T cell receptor beta chains from one sample in a study of blood T cell repertoires in COVID-19. The repertoire was sequenced with immunoSEQ multiplex PCR; TCRdb's copy has only in-frame clones and lacks some. The sample carries a few hundred thousand clones, approximately 83% recorded once. Sequencing input: peripheral blood. These TCRs come from a woman aged 25 to 39 who had recovered from COVID-19. Both conserved end residues are part of each CDR3. Each record gives: J gene, V gene, D gene, CDR3 DNA, CDR3 protein. The D gene is left open where the match is weak.

TRBJ2-5	TRBV29-1	NA	TGCAGCGTTTCGTCTAGGGGGAGGGCCCCCCAAGAGACCCAGTACTTC	CSVSSRGRAPQETQYF
TRBJ2-7	TRBV27	NA	TGTGCCAGCAGTTTAGAGCGGGTGACACCCTACGAGCAGTACTTC	CASSLERVTPYEQYF
TRBJ2-1	TRBV6-5	NA	TGTGCCTCACGGGGGTATTACAATGAGCAGTTCTTC	CASRGYYNEQFF
TRBJ2-5	TRBV28	TRBD1	TGTGCCAGCAACACCCAACAGGGGATAGAAGGCCAGTACTTC	CASNTQQGIEGQYF
TRBJ2-1	TRBV3-1/TRBV3-2	NA	TGTGCCAGCAGCGAATTACTCGGGTATAGCCCTGAGCAGTTCTTC	CASSELLGYSPEQFF
TRBJ2-3	TRBV12-3/TRBV12-4	NA	TGTGCCAGCAGTTTGCGGAGCACAGATACGCAGTATTTT	CASSLRSTDTQYF
TRBJ2-7	TRBV6-5	TRBD2	TGTGCCAGCAGTATCCGACTAGCGGGAGGACACGAGCAGTACTTC	CASSIRLAGGHEQYF
TRBJ2-1	TRBV9	NA	TGTGCCAGCAGCCCTAGGGGGGGGCCGGGTCATGAGCAGTTCTTC	CASSPRGGPGHEQFF
TRBJ1-4	TRBV6-6	TRBD1	TGTGCCAGCAGAGAACAGGGGGAGGGGGAAAAACTGTTTTTT	CASREQGEGEKLFF
TRBJ2-5	TRBV29-1	TRBD2	TGCAGCGTAGGGACTAACCTCCAAGAGACCCAGTACTTC	CSVGTNLQETQYF
TRBJ1-4	TRBV5-5	NA	TGTGCCAGCAGCTTTATCGGGAGCTACGAAAAACTGTTTTTT	CASSFIGSYEKLFF
TRBJ2-7	TRBV7-2	TRBD2	TGTGCCAGCAGCTTAGCTTCTAGCGGGGATTCCTACGAGCAGTACTTC	CASSLASSGDSYEQYF
TRBJ2-1	TRBV10-3	TRBD2	TGTGCCATTTCCGGGACTAGCGGGAGCTCCTACAATGAGCAGTTCTTC	CAISGTSGSSYNEQFF
TRBJ2-7	TRBV28	TRBD2	TGTGCCAGCAGTCCCCCGGGACTAGCGGGGAAGAGGGACTTC	CASSPPGLAGKRDF
TRBJ2-7	TRBV23-1	TRBD1	TGCGCCAGCAGTGGACAGGGGGTTTCGTACGAGCAGTACTTC	CASSGQGVSYEQYF
TRBJ1-2	TRBV9	TRBD1	TGTGCCAGCAGCCTTGGACAGGGCGGCTACACCTTC	CASSLGQGGYTF
TRBJ2-3	TRBV9	NA	TGTGCCAGCTCCCAGGGCCTAAGCACAGATACGCAGTATTTT	CASSQGLSTDTQYF
TRBJ2-2	TRBV28	NA	TGTGCCAGCCTTCCTAATCTCTCGGGCACCGGGGAGCTGTTTTTT	CASLPNLSGTGELFF